The subject of this entry is one T cell receptor (beta chain). This clonotype was seen more than once but under ten times. It lacks a known antigen. One base away there is no much larger clone; base qualities are not given. Synthesis of TCR cDNA relied on 5'RACE template switching, a step that introduced a universal primer site along with unique molecular identifiers. Priming of cDNA synthesis was performed from both the TCR alpha and TCR beta constant segments. Library amplification used two PCR steps, and the second PCR step added sample barcodes and sequencing adapters. Sequencing of the libraries was done on either Illumina HiSeq 2500 (2x100 bp) or NovaSeq (2x150 bp). The published analysis was carried out like this. MIGEC was used to demultiplex reads and collapse the reads into UMI consensus sequences, and MiXCR was used for V(D)J alignment. Vaccine-responding clonotypes were defined with edgeR using replicate PBMC samples, requiring FDR below 0.01 and a log2 fold change above 5 up to day 15. Each bulk clonotype received a CD4 or CD8 identity based on whether the sequenced CD4 or CD8 repertoire contained that clonotype at higher abundance. Using fastp at Q25 and MiXCR, TCRdb reprocessed the public reads and kept productive beta chains. Entries that share a CDR3 protein sequence are merged under the most common genes and DNA. For this entry, the V and J calls and clone size follow TCRdb and not the study's own pipeline. For this sample there are more than 450,000 distinct CDR3 sequences; 21% appear just once. The ten most abundant clones make up approximately 15% of the sample.

The entry originates in a study of T cells after yellow fever vaccination (dated by TCRdb to the late 2010s). For the wider study: Libraries from fractions with low cell numbers were prepared with the SMART-Seq v4 Ultra Low Input RNA kit. Bulk TCR alpha and beta repertoires were sequenced longitudinally to track T-cell clones before and after primary and booster YFV17D yellow fever vaccination. The cohort comprised two healthy male donors, one aged 18 to 30 and one aged 30 to 40 years. Blood samples were taken at several timepoints before and after primary and secondary immunization, and bulk PBMC replicates and cell subsets were isolated. Overall results and qualifications from the work: Only a couple of donors were included in the study, so the extent to which the findings can be generalized is limited. A small share of clonotypes was detected in both CD4 and CD8 compartments, with the overlap likely arising from convergent recombination. Most clones expanded after primary vaccination were re-detected after the booster (almost 97% of CD4 and approximately 88% of CD8), suggesting broad memory maintenance. Because abundant contaminating clonotypes from the bulk population could be contained in FACS-sorted repertoires, computational filtering was required. The secondary T-cell response was weaker than the primary response but faster, peaking on day 5 instead of day 15.

The sample's treatment or condition, from its label and the paper: live attenuated yellow fever vaccine strain. At each blood-draw timepoint, two biological replicates of bulk PBMCs were obtained. A standard Ficoll-Paque protocol was used to isolate PBMCs from peripheral blood. TriZol was used to extract RNA from bulk PBMCs, CD4 and CD8 fractions, and dextramer-positive and dextramer-negative fractions. The material was PBMCs, obtained roughly 20 days after the first yellow fever vaccination. The receptor's source is a man younger than 35 who received the YFV17D yellow fever vaccine.

The DNA sequence is TGTGCCAGCACCCAGGAGGTGGAGATTTCGAGCTCCTACGAGCAGTACTTC. Translated, it gives CASTQEVEISSSYEQYF. This chain joins TRBV7-3 to TRBJ2-7, with TRBD2 tentatively as D gene (5 bases match). The junction carries 22 bases between V and J, which are trimmed by 7 bases and 0 bases respectively. For CDR1 and CDR2, the germline V gene lists SGHTA and FQGTGA. From the cysteine through the phenylalanine, the CDR3 covers 17 amino acids. The only DNA kept is the CDR3, 51 bases in frame from the first base.